This paragraph covers one TCR beta chain sequence. The germline CDR1 and CDR2 sequences are SGDLS and YYNGEE. This CDR3 contains 17 residues. V shed 4 bases and J shed 7 bases, with 21 bases lying between them. The sample's time point: pre-sensitization, week 0. Specified treatment: therapeutic diphenylcyclopropenone sensitization with weekly scalp DPC. These data originate in a study of human T cells and chemical hapten exposure. TCRdb ran MiXCR on the RACE reads and lists one entry per CDR3 protein. Of 120,000 or so distinct CDR3 sequences detected, roughly 14% appear once; the ten largest clones hold around 2.7%.

This chain uses TRBV9 with TRBJ1-6; weak D call: TRBD1 (5 bases). This receptor was taken from a woman younger than 35 with alopecia areata. Some clones in this sample may be carry-over from other donors' samples. Source: whole blood, taken in connection with sensitization to the hapten diphenylcyclopropenone (DPC). CDR3 region: CASSPQDKIYWNSPLHF. The DNA for the CDR3 is TGTGCCAGCAGCCCCCAGGACAAAATTTATTGGAATTCACCCCTCCACTTT. The whole variable domain, filled in from reference TRBV9 and TRBJ1-6, reads DSGVTQTPKHLITATGQRVTLRCSPRSGDLSVYWYQQSLDQGLQFLIQYYNGEERAKGNILERFSAQQFPDLHSELNLSSLELGDSALYFCASSPQDKIYWNSPLHFGNGTRLTVT.